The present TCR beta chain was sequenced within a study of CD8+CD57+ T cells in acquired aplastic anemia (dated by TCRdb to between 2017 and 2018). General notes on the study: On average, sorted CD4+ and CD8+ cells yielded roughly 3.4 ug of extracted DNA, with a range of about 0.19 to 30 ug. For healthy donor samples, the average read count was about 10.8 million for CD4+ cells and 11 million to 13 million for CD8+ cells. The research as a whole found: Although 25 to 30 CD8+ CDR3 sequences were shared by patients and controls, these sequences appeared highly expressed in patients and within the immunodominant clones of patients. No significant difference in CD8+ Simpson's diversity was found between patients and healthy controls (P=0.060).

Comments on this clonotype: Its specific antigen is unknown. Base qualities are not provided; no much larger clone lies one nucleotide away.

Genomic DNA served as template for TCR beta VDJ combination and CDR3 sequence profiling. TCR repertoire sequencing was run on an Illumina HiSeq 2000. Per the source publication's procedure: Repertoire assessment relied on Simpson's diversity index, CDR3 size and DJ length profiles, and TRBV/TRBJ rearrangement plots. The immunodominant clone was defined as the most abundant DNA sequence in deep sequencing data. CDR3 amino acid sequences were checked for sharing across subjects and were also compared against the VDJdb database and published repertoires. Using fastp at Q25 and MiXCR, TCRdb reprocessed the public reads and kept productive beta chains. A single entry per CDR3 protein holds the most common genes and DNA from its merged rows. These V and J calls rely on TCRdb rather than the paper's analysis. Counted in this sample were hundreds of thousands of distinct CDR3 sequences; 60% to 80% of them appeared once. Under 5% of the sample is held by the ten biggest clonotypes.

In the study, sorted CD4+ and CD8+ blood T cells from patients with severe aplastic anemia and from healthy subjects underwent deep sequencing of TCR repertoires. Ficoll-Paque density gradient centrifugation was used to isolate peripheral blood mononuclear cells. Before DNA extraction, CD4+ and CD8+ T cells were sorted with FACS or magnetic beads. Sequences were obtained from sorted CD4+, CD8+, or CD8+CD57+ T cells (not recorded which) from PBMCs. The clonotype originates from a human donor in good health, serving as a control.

In nucleotides, the sequence is TGTGCCAGCAGCTTCCGTAGTTCGGAACGCTATGGCTACACCTTC. Translated, it gives CASSFRSSERYGYTF. The chain was built from TRBV12-3 or TRBV12-4 and TRBJ1-2, with an unclear D gene assignment. V lost 6 bases and J lost 4 bases; the stretch between them is 18 bases long. From the cysteine through the phenylalanine, the CDR3 covers 15 amino acids. Only the CDR3 part of the read is kept: 45 bases, read in frame from the first base.